The 29 T cell receptor beta chains below were found in one sample sequenced in a study of T cells in Graves' hyperthyroidism and ophthalmopathy. Amplification of TCR beta CDR3 regions was performed using RNA transcripts as template. Researchers ran a first-round RT-PCR on the TCR CDR3 using the HTBI primer set. TCRdb redid the calling of the multiplex PCR reads with MiXCR, one entry per CDR3 protein. In the table there are 500,000 or so distinct CDR3 sequences, roughly 18% of which are singletons. The specimen was blood. These receptor sequences come from a woman aged 18-29 years with Graves' ophthalmopathy.

This clonotype was found many times. The chain joins TRBV12-3 or TRBV12-4 to TRBJ2-1; 13 bases are shared with TRBD2. The CDR3 consists of 16 residues. V gave up 4 bases and J gave up 6 bases; unmatched junction bases: 6. Here the CDR3 DNA reads TGTGCCAGCAGTTGGGGGACTAGCGGGGTTATCAATGAGCAGTTCTTC. Its translation is CASSWGTSGVINEQFF.

This clonotype was seen repeatedly, ten times or more. The chain has TRBV2 and TRBJ1-1; D is unresolved. There are 13 residues in the CDR3. Germline V CDR1 and CDR2: SNHLY, FYNNEI. V lost 6 bases, J lost 4 bases, and 12 bases lay in between. The CDR3 protein is CASSLTSGTEAFF. For the CDR3, the DNA is TGTGCCAGCAGCTTGACCTCGGGCACTGAAGCTTTCTTT.

Points on this clonotype: A much more abundant neighbour one base away suggests this may be a read error. The chain employs TRBV7-2 and TRBJ1-5; D is unclear. CDR1 is SGHTA, CDR2 FQGNSA, per germline. V gave up 4 bases and J gave up 3 bases, with 13 bases separating them. The CDR3 runs 15 residues. This chain's CDR3 is CASSSPQVANQPQHF. Here the CDR3 DNA reads TGTGCCAGCAGCTCCCCTCAGGTGGCCAATCAGCCCCAGCATTTT.

This clonotype was recorded at least ten times. Germline is not matched at one junction end, which may reflect a read error. The V call is TRBV6-5, the J call TRBJ1-6; 9 nucleotides line up with TRBD1. The CDR3 covers 16 residues. CDR1 is MNHEY and CDR2 is SVGAGI in the germline V gene. In DNA, the CDR3 is TGTGCCAGCAGTTACTCCAGTACAGGGGGCTATTCTCCCCTCCACTTT. Its protein is CASSYSSTGGYSPLHF.

This clonotype has more than one count but fewer than ten. The chain employs TRBV7-2 and TRBJ2-2, with TRBD2 matching 8 bases. The CDR3 totals 16 residues. Germline values: CDR1 SGHTA, CDR2 FQGNSA. V gave up 2 bases and J gave up 3 bases; unmatched junction bases: 5. The CDR3 nucleotides read TGTGCCAGCAGCTTAACAGCGGGAGTGGACACCGGGGAGCTGTTTTTT. It specifies CASSLTAGVDTGELFF.

This clonotype was picked up many times. CDR3 nucleotides: TGCAGTGCTAGATGGAACCCCGAAGCTTTCTTT. The encoded protein is CSARWNPEAFF. This sequence joins TRBV20-1 and TRBJ1-1; D unresolved. The CDR3 has 11 amino acids. The V gene lost 2 bases and the J gene lost 8 bases, with 9 bases spanning the gap. Germline lookup yields CDR1 DFQATT and CDR2 SNEGSKA (reference sequence).

V and J are TRBV12-3 or TRBV12-4 and TRBJ2-1; D is perhaps TRBD2 (6 bases). Trimming left V 1 base short and J 8 bases short, with 18 bases between. CDR3 length: 16 residues. The CDR3 loop is CASSLDGGGKGDEQFF. CDR3 coding DNA: TGTGCCAGCAGTTTAGACGGGGGTGGTAAAGGAGATGAGCAGTTCTTC.

As regards this clonotype: A read error may account for a junction end that differs from germline. The V and J genes are TRBV12-3 or TRBV12-4 and TRBJ1-2; D might be TRBD1 (5 bases). This CDR3 has 15 amino acids. Written as DNA, the CDR3 is TGTGCCAGCAGTTTAGGTCACAGGCTCCCCTATTGCTACACCTTC. Amino acids: CASSLGHRLPYCYTF.

In this sample, this clonotype turned up many times. The rearrangement joins TRBV12-3 or TRBV12-4 to TRBJ2-3; TRBD2 aligns across 8 bases. The junction had 18 bases not matched to a gene; V was cut back by 5 bases and J by 2 bases. This CDR3 contains 19 residues. The CDR3 DNA is TGTGCCAGCAGTACTCCGGGACTAGAAGTACCCGAATCCACAGATACGCAGTATTTT. Translating it yields CASSTPGLEVPESTDTQYF.

This clonotype was picked up many times. This chain joins TRBV3-1 and TRBJ2-1; 10 bases line up with TRBD2. Per germline, CDR1 LGHDT and CDR2 YNNKEL (reference sequence). This CDR3 contains 15 residues. V was pared by 4 bases and J by 2 bases, with 2 bases of the junction left unmatched. The CDR3 loop reads CASSPGLAAYNEQFF. In nucleotides, the CDR3 is TGTGCCAGCAGCCCAGGACTAGCGGCCTACAATGAGCAGTTCTTC.

CDR3 protein: CASSSQESGTEAFF. CDR3 bases: TGTGCCAGCAGCTCACAGGAGTCGGGCACTGAAGCTTTCTTT. The chain links TRBV7-2 to TRBJ1-1; a possible D gene is TRBD1 (5 bases). Trimming took off 4 bases at V and 4 bases at J, with 13 bases between the two ends. There are 14 residues in the CDR3. Germline CDR1 is SGHTA and CDR2 is FQGNSA.

The V call is TRBV18, the J call TRBJ2-7; 9 bases map to TRBD1. Germline trimming cut 9 bases from V and 4 bases from J; bases unmatched to any gene: 13. Germline CDR1 KGHSH, CDR2 LQKENI. The CDR3 consists of 15 residues. CDR3 DNA: TGTGCCAGGGTGCCGCCTGGGACAGGGTCTTACGAGCAGTACTTC. Encoded protein: CARVPPGTGSYEQYF.

The CDR3 DNA reads TGCAGTGCTAGCGGGAGACGGGACAGGGCCACAGATACGCAGTATTTT. Amino acids: CSASGRRDRATDTQYF. This chain links TRBV20-1 with TRBJ2-3; 9 bases line up with TRBD1. Germline trimming cut 3 bases from V and 2 bases from J; bases unmatched to any gene: 9. The germline V gene encodes CDR1 DFQATT and CDR2 SNEGSKA (reference sequence). This CDR3 comprises 16 residues.

This clonotype was counted ten times or more. V and J are TRBV6-2 or TRBV6-3 and TRBJ1-1; 12 bases agree with TRBD1. CDR1 MNHEY and CDR2 SVGEGT come from the germline V gene. CDR3 length: 15 residues. The V segment lost 9 bases and the J segment 4 bases; nucleotides outside the gene matches: 9. The CDR3 nucleotides are TGTGCCAGGTTACGGGACAGGGGGCGCATCACTGAAGCTTTCTTT. Protein sequence: CARLRDRGRITEAFF.

This chain links TRBV7-9 with TRBJ1-6; 10 bases are shared with TRBD1. The CDR3 loop spans 15 amino acids. Germline CDR1 is SEHNR and CDR2 is FQNEAQ (reference sequence). V was clipped by 5 bases and J by 8 bases; unmatched bases: 6. The CDR3 coding sequence is TGTGCCAGCAGCGACATGGGACAGGGGTATTCACCCCTCCACTTT. This sequence encodes CASSDMGQGYSPLHF.

This clonotype was counted at least ten times. The V call is TRBV20-1, the J call TRBJ2-1, with TRBD1 matching over 7 bases. Germline loops: CDR1 DFQATT, CDR2 SNEGSKA (reference sequence). The CDR3 loop spans 13 amino acids. V shed 4 bases and J 10 bases; nucleotides not matched to a gene: 10. The CDR3 coding sequence is TGCAGTGCTACCCCCCATGACAGGGTGGAGCAGTTCTTC. This gives the protein CSATPHDRVEQFF.

This clonotype occurred a few times. The V call is TRBV28, the J call TRBJ2-2, with D unresolved. Germline CDR1 is MDHEN and CDR2 is SYDVKM. The CDR3 spans 12 residues. V dropped 6 bases and J dropped 3 bases, with 5 bases sitting between them. CDR3 DNA: TGTGCCAGCAGGGAATACACCGGGGAGCTGTTTTTT. Amino acid sequence: CASREYTGELFF.

This clonotype was found many times. This rearrangement joins TRBV2 to TRBJ2-7, with 8 bases fitting TRBD2. This CDR3 region has 15 residues. In germline, CDR1 is SNHLY, CDR2 FYNNEI. The trim removed 7 bases at V and 2 bases at J, leaving 10 bases unmatched. Written as DNA, the CDR3 is TGTGCCAGCACCACTTCTACTAGCGGAACCTACGAGCAGTACTTC. Protein: CASTTSTSGTYEQYF. The full variable domain, with the rest looked up from reference TRBV2 and TRBJ2-7, is EPEVTQTPSHQVTQMGQEVILRCVPISNHLYFYWYRQILGQKVEFLVSFYNNEISEKSEIFDDQFSVERPDGSNFTLKIRSTKLEDSAMYFCASTTSTSGTYEQYFGPGTRLTVT.

The table lists this clonotype with many counts. CDR3 sequence: CASSEAGTAPDTQYF. The CDR3 nucleotides are TGTGCCAGCAGTGAGGCGGGGACGGCCCCAGATACGCAGTATTTT. The chain carries TRBV2 and TRBJ2-3; TRBD2 might be the D (6 bases). The V end lost 3 bases, the J end lost 4 bases, and 14 bases lay between the germline ends. This CDR3 has 15 amino acids. The germline V gene encodes CDR1 SNHLY and CDR2 FYNNEI.

In this sample, this clonotype turned up a few times. The V and J genes are TRBV27 and TRBJ1-3, with 8 bases that match TRBD1. Germline V gene lookup returns CDR1 MNHEY and CDR2 SMNVEV (reference sequence). With V trimmed by 4 bases and J by 0 bases, 8 bases remained unmatched. There are 17 residues in the CDR3. The CDR3 sequence: CASSCRDRKLSGNTIYF. DNA of the CDR3: TGTGCCAGCAGTTGCCGGGACAGGAAACTCTCTGGAAACACCATATATTTT.

Points on this clonotype: One junction end disagrees with the germline gene, perhaps due to a read error. The J gene is TRBJ2-5, the V gene TRBV11-2; 10 nucleotides agree with TRBD2. Germline assignment: CDR1 SGHAT and CDR2 FQNNGV. This CDR3 is 16 amino acids long. The CDR3 coding sequence is TGCGCCAGCAGCTTAAGGGCTAGCGGGAGTAGAGAGACCCAGTACTTC. Amino acid sequence: CASSLRASGSRETQYF.

This clonotype was counted at least ten times. This sequence joins TRBV6-5 and TRBJ2-7, with TRBD1 matching over 10 bases. Germline CDR1 reads MNHEY; CDR2 reads SVGAGI. This CDR3 is built from 14 residues. V shed 2 bases, J shed 2 bases, and the junction held 0 bases outside the gene matches. As DNA, the CDR3 is TGTGCCAGCAGTTACGACAGGGGGCCCTACGAGCAGTACTTC. Amino acid sequence: CASSYDRGPYEQYF.

This CDR3 reads CSASVGQGYGYTF. The CDR3 DNA follows: TGCAGTGCTAGTGTGGGACAGGGCTATGGCTACACCTTC. The rearrangement joins TRBV20-1 to TRBJ1-2, with TRBD1 matching over 9 bases. The CDR3 contains 13 residues. The germline V gene encodes CDR1 DFQATT and CDR2 SNEGSKA (reference sequence). V gave up 3 bases and J gave up 4 bases; unmatched junction bases: 3.

The V gene is TRBV5-4, the J gene TRBJ2-7; TRBD2 matches at 10 bases. The junction had 9 bases not matched to a gene; V was cut back by 3 bases and J by 3 bases. The germline V gene has CDR1 SGHNT and CDR2 YYREEE (reference sequence). This CDR3 is built from 16 residues. The CDR3 nucleotides read TGTGCCAGCAGCTCAATCCGACTAGCGGGCAACTACGAGCAGTACTTC. This codes for CASSSIRLAGNYEQYF.

About this clonotype itself: A junction end diverges from the germline sequence, so it may reflect a read error. The chain recombines TRBV20-1 with TRBJ2-7, with TRBD2 matching over 7 bases. CDR3 size: 13 residues. Germline lookup yields CDR1 DFQATT and CDR2 SNEGSKA (reference sequence). The CDR3 sequence: CSSRLADINEQYF. The CDR3 DNA reads as TGCAGTTCTAGACTAGCCGATATAAACGAGCAGTACTTC.

The chain carries TRBV30 and TRBJ1-1; 7 nucleotides agree with TRBD1. CDR1 is GTSNPN and CDR2 is SVGIG in the germline V gene (reference sequence). The V and J ends lost 0 bases and 5 bases, in that order; junction bases with no gene match: 6. This CDR3 is 14 amino acids long. The CDR3 region is CAWSVRAGGTEAFF. The CDR3 nucleotides are TGTGCCTGGAGTGTACGGGCAGGGGGAACTGAAGCTTTCTTT.

The J gene is TRBJ1-4, the V gene TRBV27; no clear D. The CDR3 loop spans 15 amino acids. Germline V gene sequence: CDR1 MNHEY, CDR2 SMNVEV (reference sequence). The V and J ends lost 3 bases and 7 bases respectively, with 15 bases between them. CDR3 sequence (DNA): TGTGCCAGCAGTTTGGGTCTCCCTCGCGGTGAAAAACTGTTTTTT. Translating it yields CASSLGLPRGEKLFF.

The sample holds many counts of this clonotype. The chain employs TRBV13 and TRBJ1-2, with a weak D call TRBD1 (5 bases). Germline V gene lookup returns CDR1 PRHDT and CDR2 FYEKMQ (reference sequence). This CDR3 has 12 residues. With 4 bases removed from V and 8 bases from J, the gap between germline ends came to 11 bases. CDR3 amino acids: CASSSGGRGYTF. CDR3 bases: TGTGCCAGCAGCTCGGGGGGTCGGGGCTACACCTTC.

CDR3 in amino acids: CSARGGLLQSSYNEQFF. The CDR3 DNA reads as TGCAGTGCTAGAGGGGGACTTCTCCAGAGCTCCTACAATGAGCAGTTCTTC. The chain couples TRBV20-1 to TRBJ2-1, with D perhaps TRBD2 (6 bases). V lost 1 base, J lost 0 bases, and 16 bases lay in between. CDR3 length equals 17 residues. Germline-derived CDR1 and CDR2 are DFQATT and SNEGSKA (reference sequence).